The 11 T cell receptor beta chains reported below all come from one sample, sequenced in a study of T cells expressing NK-cell markers. TCRdb processed the 5' RACE reads again and assigns one entry to each CDR3 protein, with no DNA. The table lists 500,000 to 600,000 distinct CDR3 sequences. Sample: blood T cells: a sorted CD56 or NKG2C T cell subset, CD4+ or CD8+ T cells, or bulk PBMC T cells (not recorded which). These receptors were collected from a young man in good health.

This sequence joins TRBV20-1 and TRBJ2-5; no DNA is available, so the TRBD2 call from TCRdb remains unchecked. The CDR3 sequence is 14 residues long. The germline CDR1 and CDR2 sequences are DFQATT and SNEGSKA (reference sequence). CDR3 protein: CSARDLGDQETQYF.

The chain recombines TRBV7-2 with TRBJ1-1; as DNA is missing, the TRBD1 call by TCRdb cannot be tested. The germline V gene encodes CDR1 SGHTA and CDR2 FQGNSA. This CDR3 comprises 14 residues. The CDR3 is CASRSFQGNTEAFF.

The chain links TRBV18 to TRBJ2-6; TCRdb's D gene call, TRBD2, goes unchecked for lack of DNA. The CDR3 is made up of 15 amino acids. Germline loops: CDR1 KGHSH, CDR2 LQKENI. CDR3 region: CASSPGDTGANVLTF.

V gene TRBV29-1 combines with J gene TRBJ2-1; TCRdb picks TRBD2, but there is no DNA to check that call. CDR1 is SQVTM, CDR2 ANQGSEA, per germline. The CDR3 runs 13 residues. CDR3 residues: CSVVGLENNEQFF.

The V gene is TRBV6-7, the J gene TRBJ2-5; the TRBD2 assignment by TCRdb is unverifiable without DNA. TRBV6-7 falls under the ORF class, with uncertain function. The CDR3 consists of 17 residues. The CDR3 sequence: CASSYSRVPRDKETQYF.

The chain is built from TRBV5-1 and TRBJ2-1; no DNA is available, so the TRBD2 call from TCRdb remains unchecked. This CDR3 is 14 amino acids long. The germline CDR1 and CDR2 sequences are SGHRS and YFSETQ. CDR3 protein: CASRIQGQMNEQFF.

V usage is TRBV11-3 and J usage is TRBJ2-5; TCRdb picks TRBD2, but there is no DNA to check that call. CDR3 length: 15 residues. Germline CDR1 reads SGHNT; CDR2 reads YENEEA. The CDR3 protein is CASSRLAVRGETQYF.

V and J are TRBV29-1 and TRBJ1-2; TCRdb names TRBD1, which stays unverified in the absence of DNA. The CDR3 runs to 13 residues. Germline CDR1 SQVTM, CDR2 ANQGSEA. The CDR3 loop is CSVGGVTGAGYTF.

The V call is TRBV5-1, the J call TRBJ1-1; the D gene TCRdb calls, TRBD1, cannot be checked with no DNA. CDR1 is SGHRS, CDR2 YFSETQ, per germline. This CDR3 region has 15 residues. The CDR3 here is CASSSPGGVGTEAFF.

The CDR3 reads CASSPTMESPLHF. The chain joins TRBV18 to TRBJ1-6. The CDR3 is 13 amino acids. CDR1 is KGHSH, CDR2 LQKENI, per germline. Drawing the rest from reference TRBV18 and TRBJ1-6, the complete variable domain is NAGVMQNPRHLVRRRGQEARLRCSPMKGHSHVYWYRQLPEEGLKFMVYLQKENIIDESGMPKERFSAEFPKEGPSILRIQQVVRGDSAAYFCASSPTMESPLHFGNGTRLTVT.

CDR3: CASSEARTGGRYTF. V usage is TRBV6-1 and J usage is TRBJ1-2; TCRdb names TRBD1, which stays unverified in the absence of DNA. Germline V gene lookup returns CDR1 MNHNS and CDR2 SASEGT. The length of the CDR3 is 14 residues.